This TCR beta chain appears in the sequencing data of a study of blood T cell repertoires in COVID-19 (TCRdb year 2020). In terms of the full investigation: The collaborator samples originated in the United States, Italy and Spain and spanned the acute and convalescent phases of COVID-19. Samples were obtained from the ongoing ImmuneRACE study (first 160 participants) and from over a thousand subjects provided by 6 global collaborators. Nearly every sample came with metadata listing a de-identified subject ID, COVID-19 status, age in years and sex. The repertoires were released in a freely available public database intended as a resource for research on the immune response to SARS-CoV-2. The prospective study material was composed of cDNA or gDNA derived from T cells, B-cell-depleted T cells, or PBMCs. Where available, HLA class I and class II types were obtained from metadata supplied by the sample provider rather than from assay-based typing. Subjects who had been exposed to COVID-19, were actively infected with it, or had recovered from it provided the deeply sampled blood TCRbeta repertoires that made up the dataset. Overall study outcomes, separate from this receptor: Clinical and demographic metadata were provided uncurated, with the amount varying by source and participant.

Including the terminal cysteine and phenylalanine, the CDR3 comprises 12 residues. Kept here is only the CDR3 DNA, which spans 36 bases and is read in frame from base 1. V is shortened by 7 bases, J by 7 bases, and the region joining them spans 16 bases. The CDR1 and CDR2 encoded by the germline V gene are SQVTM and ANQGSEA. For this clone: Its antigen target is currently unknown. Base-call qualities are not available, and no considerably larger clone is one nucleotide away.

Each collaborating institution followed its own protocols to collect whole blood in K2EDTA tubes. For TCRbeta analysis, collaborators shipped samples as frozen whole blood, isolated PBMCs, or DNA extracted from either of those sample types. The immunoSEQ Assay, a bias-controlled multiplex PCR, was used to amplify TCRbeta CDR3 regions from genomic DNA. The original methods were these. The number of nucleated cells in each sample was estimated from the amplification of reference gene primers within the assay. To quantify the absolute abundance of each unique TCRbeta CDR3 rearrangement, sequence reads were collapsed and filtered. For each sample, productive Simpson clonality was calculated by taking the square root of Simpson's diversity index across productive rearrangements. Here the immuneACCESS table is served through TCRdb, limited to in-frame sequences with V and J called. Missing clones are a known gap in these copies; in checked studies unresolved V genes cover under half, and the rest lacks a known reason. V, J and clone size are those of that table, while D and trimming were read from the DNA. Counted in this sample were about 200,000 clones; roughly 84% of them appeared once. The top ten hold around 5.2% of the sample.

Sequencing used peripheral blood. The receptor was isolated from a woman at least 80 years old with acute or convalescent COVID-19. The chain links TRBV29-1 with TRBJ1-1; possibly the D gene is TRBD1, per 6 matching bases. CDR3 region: CSARSRGGEAFF. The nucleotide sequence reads TGCAGCGCTAGAAGCAGAGGGGGTGAAGCTTTCTTT.